The clone carrying this T cell receptor beta chain was detected only a few times. This entry is derived from a study of blood T cell repertoires in COVID-19. At the level of the study: Nucleic acid was either cDNA or gDNA, and it came from T cells, B-cell-depleted T cells, or PBMCs.

The assay was immunoSEQ multiplex PCR, and TCRdb's table has in-frame clones only and misses some. Seen here are 50,000 to 65,000 clones, roughly 90% observed once, and the top ten hold around 4.2%. Germline V lookup: CDR1 SNHLY, CDR2 FYNNEI. This CDR3 has 17 residues. V was clipped by 7 bases and J by 4 bases; unmatched bases: 8. Sequencing was performed on peripheral blood. The rearrangement joins TRBV2 to TRBJ2-2, with 14 bases lining up with TRBD2. The source is a man aged 65-85 years with acute or convalescent COVID-19. CDR3 coding DNA: TGTGCCAGCACCGGGGGACTAGCGGGGGCTGGCACCGGGGAGCTGTTTTTT. Amino acid sequence: CASTGGLAGAGTGELFF.